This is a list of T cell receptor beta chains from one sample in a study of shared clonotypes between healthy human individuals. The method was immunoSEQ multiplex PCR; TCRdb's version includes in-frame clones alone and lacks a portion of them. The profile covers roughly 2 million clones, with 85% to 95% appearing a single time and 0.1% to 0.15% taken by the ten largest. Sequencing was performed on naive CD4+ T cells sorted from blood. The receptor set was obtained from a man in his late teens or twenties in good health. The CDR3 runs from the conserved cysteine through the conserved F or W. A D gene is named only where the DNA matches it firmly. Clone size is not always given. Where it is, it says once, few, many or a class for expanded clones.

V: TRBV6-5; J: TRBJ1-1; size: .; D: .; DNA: TGTGCCAGCAATAAGAACACTGAAGCTTTCTTT; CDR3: CASNKNTEAFF
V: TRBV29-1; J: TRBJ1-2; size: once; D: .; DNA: TGCAGCGTTGACCAGGGCTATGGCTACACCTTC; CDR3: CSVDQGYGYTF
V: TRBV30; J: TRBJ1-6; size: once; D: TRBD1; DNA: TGTGCCTGGAGCCGAGACACCGGGACAGGGTACCACTTT; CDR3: CAWSRDTGTGYHF
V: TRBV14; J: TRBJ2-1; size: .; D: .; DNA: TGTGCCAGCAGCCAAGGGGGCCTCTCTTACAATGAGCAGTTCTTC; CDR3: CASSQGGLSYNEQFF
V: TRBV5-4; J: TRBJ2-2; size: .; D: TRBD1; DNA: TGTGCCAGCAGCTTGAAGGCGCAGGGGGTGGTCGGGGAGCTGTTTTTT; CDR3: CASSLKAQGVVGELFF
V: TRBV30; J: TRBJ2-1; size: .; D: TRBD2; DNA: TGTGCCTGGAGTCTAACTAGCGGGAGGGCCACCTACAATGAGCAGTTCTTC; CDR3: CAWSLTSGRATYNEQFF
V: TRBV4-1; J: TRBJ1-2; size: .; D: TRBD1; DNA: TGCGCCAGCAGCCAACCCCAGGGGACAGTTTTGACCTTC; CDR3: CASSQPQGTVLTF
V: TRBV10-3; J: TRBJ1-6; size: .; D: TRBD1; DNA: TGTGCCATCAGGGGGACAGGGGAGCATAATTCACCCCTCCACTTT; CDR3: CAIRGTGEHNSPLHF
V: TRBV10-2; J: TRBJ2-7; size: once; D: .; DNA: TGCGCCAGCAGTGAGTGGGGTCGCGAGCAGTACTTC; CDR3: CASSEWGREQYF
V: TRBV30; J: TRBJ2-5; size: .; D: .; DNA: TGTGCCTGGAGTACCGCCACGGGGTTCCAAGAGACCCAGTACTTC; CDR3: CAWSTATGFQETQYF
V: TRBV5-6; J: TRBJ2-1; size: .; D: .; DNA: TGTGCCAGCAGCTTGGCGGGGTCGAGCTCCTACAATGAGCAGTTCTTC; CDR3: CASSLAGSSSYNEQFF
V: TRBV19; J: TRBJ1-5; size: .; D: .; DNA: TGTGCCAGTAGCTCAACAGCTACCGGCAATCAGCCCCAGCATTTT; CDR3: CASSSTATGNQPQHF
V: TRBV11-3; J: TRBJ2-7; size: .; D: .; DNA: TGTGCCAGCAGCTTAGGTACGGGGGCAAACTACGAGCAGTACTTC; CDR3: CASSLGTGANYEQYF
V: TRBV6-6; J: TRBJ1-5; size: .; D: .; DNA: TGTGCCAGCAGTTATCCGAACAAAAATAGCAATCAGCCCCAGCATTTT; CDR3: CASSYPNKNSNQPQHF
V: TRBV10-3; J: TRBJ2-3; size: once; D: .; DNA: TGTGCCATCAGTGAGTCGAGTGTAGATACGCAGTATTTT; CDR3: CAISESSVDTQYF
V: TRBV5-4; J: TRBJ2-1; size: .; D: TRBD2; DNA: TGTGCCAGCAGCCTAGCAGGCCTAGCGGGGAGCTCCTACAATGAGCAGTTCTTC; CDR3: CASSLAGLAGSSYNEQFF
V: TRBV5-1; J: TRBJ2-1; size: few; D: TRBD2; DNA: TGCGCCAGCAGCTCGGGACTAGCGGGGTACAATGAGCAGTTCTTC; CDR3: CASSSGLAGYNEQFF
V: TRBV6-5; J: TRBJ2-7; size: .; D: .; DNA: TGTGCCAGCAGTTACTCGAGGGCTAGCCCCGAGCAGTACTTC; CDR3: CASSYSRASPEQYF
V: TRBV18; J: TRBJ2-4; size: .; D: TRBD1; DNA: TGTGCCAGCTCACCACCAAGGACAGGGGGTAAAAACATTCAGTACTTC; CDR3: CASSPPRTGGKNIQYF
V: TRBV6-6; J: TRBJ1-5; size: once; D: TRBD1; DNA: TGTGCCAGCCTGGAGAGACAGGGCTTTCAGCCCCAGCATTTT; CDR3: CASLERQGFQPQHF
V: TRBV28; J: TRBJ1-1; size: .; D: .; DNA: TGTGCCAGCCGAACCCCCCCTATGAACACTGAAGCTTTCTTT; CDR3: CASRTPPMNTEAFF
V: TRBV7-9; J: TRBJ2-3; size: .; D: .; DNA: TGTGCCAGCAGCTCCATGACTCCTAGCACAGATACGCAGTATTTT; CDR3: CASSSMTPSTDTQYF
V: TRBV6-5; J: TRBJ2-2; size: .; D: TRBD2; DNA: TGTGCCAGCAGTTATCGGGGAGGGGCCGGGGAGCTGTTTTTT; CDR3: CASSYRGGAGELFF
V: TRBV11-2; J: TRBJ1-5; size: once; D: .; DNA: TGTGCCAGCAGCTTGACAGATAGCAATCAGCCCCAGCATTTT; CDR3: CASSLTDSNQPQHF
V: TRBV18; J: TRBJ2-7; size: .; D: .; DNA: TGTGCCAGCTCACTTACTTCGACGGTCCCCTACGAGCAGTACTTC; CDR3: CASSLTSTVPYEQYF